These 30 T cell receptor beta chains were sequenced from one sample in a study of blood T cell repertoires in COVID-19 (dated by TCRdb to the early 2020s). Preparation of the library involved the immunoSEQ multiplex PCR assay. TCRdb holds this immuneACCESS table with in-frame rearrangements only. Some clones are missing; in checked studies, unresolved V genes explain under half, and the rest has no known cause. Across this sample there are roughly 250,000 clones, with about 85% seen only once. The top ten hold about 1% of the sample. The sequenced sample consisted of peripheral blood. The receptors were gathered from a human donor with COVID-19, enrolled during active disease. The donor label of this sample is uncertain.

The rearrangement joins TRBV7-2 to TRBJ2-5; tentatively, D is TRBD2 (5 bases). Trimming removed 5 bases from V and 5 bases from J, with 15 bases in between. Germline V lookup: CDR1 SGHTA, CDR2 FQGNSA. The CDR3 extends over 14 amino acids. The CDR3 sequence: CASSLAQLAETQYF. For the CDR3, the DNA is TGTGCCAGCAGCCTCGCCCAGTTAGCGGAGACCCAGTACTTC.

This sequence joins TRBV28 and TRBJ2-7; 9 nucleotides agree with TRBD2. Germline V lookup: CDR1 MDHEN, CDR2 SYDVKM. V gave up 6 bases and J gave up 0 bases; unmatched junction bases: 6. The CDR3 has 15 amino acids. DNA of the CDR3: TGTGCCAGCAGACAGACTAGCGGTCGCTCCTACGAGCAGTACTTC. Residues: CASRQTSGRSYEQYF.

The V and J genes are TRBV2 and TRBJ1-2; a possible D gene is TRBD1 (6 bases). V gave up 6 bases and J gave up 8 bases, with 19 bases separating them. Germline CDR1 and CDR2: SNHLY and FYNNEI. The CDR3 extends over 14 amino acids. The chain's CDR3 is CASSANRDPRGYTF. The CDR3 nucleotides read TGTGCCAGCAGCGCCAACAGGGATCCGCGCGGCTACACCTTC.

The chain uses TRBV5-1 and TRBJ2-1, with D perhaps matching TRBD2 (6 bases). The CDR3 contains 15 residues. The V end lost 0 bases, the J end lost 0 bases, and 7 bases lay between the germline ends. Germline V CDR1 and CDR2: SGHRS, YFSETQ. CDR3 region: CASSLVADSYNEQFF. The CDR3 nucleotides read TGCGCCAGCAGCTTGGTAGCGGACTCCTACAATGAGCAGTTCTTC.

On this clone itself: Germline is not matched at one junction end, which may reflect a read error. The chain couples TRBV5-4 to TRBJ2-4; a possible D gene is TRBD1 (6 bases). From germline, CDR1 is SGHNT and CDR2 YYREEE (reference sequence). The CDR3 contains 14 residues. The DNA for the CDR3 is TGTGCCAGCAGCTTGTATGGGGGCAAAGACATTCAGTACTTC. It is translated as CASSLYGGKDIQYF.

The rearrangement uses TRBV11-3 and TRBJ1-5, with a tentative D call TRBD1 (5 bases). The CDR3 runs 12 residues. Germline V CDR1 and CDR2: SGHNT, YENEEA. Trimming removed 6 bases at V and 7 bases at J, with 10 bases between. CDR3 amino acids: CASRAGGQPQHF. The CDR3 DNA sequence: TGTGCCAGCAGAGCTGGGGGGCAGCCCCAGCATTTT.

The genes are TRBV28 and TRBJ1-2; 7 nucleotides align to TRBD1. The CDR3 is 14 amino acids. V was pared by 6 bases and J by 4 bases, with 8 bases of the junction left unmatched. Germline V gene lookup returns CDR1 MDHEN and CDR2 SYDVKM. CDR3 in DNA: TGTGCCAGCAGCCCAGCGACAGGGATCTATGGCTACACCTTC. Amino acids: CASSPATGIYGYTF.

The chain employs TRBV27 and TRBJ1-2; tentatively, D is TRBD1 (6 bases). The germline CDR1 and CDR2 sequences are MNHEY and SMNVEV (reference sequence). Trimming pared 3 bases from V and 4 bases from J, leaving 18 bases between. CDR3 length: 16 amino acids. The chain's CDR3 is CASSFNINRDGYGYTF. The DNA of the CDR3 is TGTGCCAGCAGTTTTAACATCAACAGGGACGGCTATGGCTACACCTTC.

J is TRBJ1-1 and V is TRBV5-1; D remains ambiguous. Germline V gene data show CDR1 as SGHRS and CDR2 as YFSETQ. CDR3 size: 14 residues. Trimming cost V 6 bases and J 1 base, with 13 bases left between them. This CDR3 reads CASTATGGNTEAFF. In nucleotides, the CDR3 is TGCGCCAGCACGGCCACGGGAGGGAACACTGAAGCTTTCTTT.

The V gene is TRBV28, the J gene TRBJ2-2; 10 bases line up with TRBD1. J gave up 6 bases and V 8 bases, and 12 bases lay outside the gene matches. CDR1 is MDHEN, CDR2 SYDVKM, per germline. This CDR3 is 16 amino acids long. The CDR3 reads CASGLTGGRVPGELFF. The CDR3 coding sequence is TGTGCCAGCGGCTTGACAGGGGGCCGGGTGCCCGGGGAGCTGTTTTTT.

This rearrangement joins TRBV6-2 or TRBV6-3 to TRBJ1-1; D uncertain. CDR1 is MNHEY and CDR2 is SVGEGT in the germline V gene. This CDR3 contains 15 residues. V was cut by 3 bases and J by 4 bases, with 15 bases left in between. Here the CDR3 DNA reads TGTGCCAGCAGTTATTCGGGGAGCGGGATCACTGAAGCTTTCTTT. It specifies CASSYSGSGITEAFF.

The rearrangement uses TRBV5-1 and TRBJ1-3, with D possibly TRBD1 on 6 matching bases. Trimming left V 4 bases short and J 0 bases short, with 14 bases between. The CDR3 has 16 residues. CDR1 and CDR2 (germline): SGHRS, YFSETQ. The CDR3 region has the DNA TGCGCCAGCAGCCAAGACAGGCCTTTCTCTGGAAACACCATATATTTT. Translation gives CASSQDRPFSGNTIYF.

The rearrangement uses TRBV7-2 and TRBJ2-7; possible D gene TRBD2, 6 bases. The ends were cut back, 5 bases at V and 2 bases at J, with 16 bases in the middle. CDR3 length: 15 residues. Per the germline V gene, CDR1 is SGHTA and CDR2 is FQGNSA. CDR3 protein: CASSPVVAGTYEQYF. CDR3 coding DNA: TGTGCCAGCAGCCCTGTGGTCGCGGGAACCTACGAGCAGTACTTC.

The CDR3 loop is CASSQALGQGASYEQYF. As DNA, the CDR3 is TGTGCCAGCAGCCAAGCCCTGGGACAGGGGGCCTCCTACGAGCAGTACTTC. V gene TRBV3-1 (or the pseudogene TRBV3-2) combines with J gene TRBJ2-7; 12 nucleotides line up with TRBD1. CDR1 LGHDT and CDR2 YNNKEL come from the germline V gene (reference sequence). This CDR3 is 17 amino acids long. Trimming removed 1 base from V and 0 bases from J; junction bases left unmatched: 4.

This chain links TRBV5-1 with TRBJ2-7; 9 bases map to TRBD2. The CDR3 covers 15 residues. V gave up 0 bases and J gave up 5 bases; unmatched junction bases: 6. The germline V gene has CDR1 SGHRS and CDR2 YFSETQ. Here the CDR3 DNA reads TGCGCCAGCAGCTTGGTGGGGACTAGCCCCCACGAGCAGTACTTC. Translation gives CASSLVGTSPHEQYF.

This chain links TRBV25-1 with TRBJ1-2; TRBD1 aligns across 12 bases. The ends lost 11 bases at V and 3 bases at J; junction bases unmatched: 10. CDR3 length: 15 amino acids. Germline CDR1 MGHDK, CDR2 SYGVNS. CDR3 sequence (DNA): TGTGCCGCCCAAGAGGGGACAGGGGGCTACTATGGCTACACCTTC. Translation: CAAQEGTGGYYGYTF.

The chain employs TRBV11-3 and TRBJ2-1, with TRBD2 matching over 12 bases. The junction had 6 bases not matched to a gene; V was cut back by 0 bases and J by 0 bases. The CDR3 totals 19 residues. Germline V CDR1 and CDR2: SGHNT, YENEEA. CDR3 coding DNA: TGTGCCAGCAGCTTAGATCCTAGCGGGAGGGCCGGCTCCTACAATGAGCAGTTCTTC. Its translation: CASSLDPSGRAGSYNEQFF.

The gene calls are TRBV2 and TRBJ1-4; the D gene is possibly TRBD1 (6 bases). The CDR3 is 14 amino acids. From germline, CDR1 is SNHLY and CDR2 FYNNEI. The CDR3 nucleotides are TGTGCTCACAGCAGGACAGCAACTAATGAAAAACTGTTTTTT. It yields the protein CAHSRTATNEKLFF.

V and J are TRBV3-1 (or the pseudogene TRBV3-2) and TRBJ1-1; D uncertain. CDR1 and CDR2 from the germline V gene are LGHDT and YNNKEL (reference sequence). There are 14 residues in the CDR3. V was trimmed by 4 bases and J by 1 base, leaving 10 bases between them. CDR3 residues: CASSLRSRNTEAFF. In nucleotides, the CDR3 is TGTGCCAGCAGCCTCAGGTCGAGGAACACTGAAGCTTTCTTT.

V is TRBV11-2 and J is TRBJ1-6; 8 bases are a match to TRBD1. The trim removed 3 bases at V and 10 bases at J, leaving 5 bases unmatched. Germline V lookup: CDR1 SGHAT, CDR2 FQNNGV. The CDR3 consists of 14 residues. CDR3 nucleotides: TGTGCCAGCAGCTTTGACAGGGGTGGATCACCCCTCCACTTT. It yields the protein CASSFDRGGSPLHF.

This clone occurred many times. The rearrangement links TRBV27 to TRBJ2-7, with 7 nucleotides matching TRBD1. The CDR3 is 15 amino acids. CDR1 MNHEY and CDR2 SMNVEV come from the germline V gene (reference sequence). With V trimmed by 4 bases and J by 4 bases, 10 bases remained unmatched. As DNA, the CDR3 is TGTGCCAGCAGTTCCATACAGGGGACCCAATACGAGCAGTACTTC. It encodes CASSSIQGTQYEQYF.

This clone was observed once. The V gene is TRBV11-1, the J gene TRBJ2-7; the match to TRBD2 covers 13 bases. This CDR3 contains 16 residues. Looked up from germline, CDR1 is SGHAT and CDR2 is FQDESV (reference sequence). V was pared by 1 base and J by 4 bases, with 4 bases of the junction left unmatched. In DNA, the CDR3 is TGTGCCAGCAGCTTAGACGGACTAGCGGGAGTGTACGAGCAGTACTTC. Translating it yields CASSLDGLAGVYEQYF.

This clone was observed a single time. This chain's CDR3 is CASSYEGNGYTF. In DNA, the CDR3 is TGTGCCAGCAGTTACGAGGGAAATGGCTACACCTTC. The gene calls are TRBV6-5 and TRBJ1-2; D not resolved. Germline V gives CDR1 MNHEY, CDR2 SVGAGI. The CDR3 runs to 12 residues. The ends were cut back, 2 bases at V and 6 bases at J, with 7 bases in the middle.

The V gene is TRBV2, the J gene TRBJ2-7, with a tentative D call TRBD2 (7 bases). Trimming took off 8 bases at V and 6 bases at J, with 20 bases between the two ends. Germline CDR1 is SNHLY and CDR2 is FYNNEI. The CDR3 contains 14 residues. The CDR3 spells CASGGARAPGEQYF. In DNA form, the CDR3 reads TGTGCCAGCGGGGGGGCTAGGGCCCCTGGCGAGCAGTACTTC.

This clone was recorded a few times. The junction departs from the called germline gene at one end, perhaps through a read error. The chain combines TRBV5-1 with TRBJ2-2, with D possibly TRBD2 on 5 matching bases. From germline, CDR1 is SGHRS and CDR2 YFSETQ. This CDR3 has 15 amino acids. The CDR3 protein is CASRLSGMNTGELFF. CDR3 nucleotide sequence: TGCGCCAGCCGCTTGAGCGGAATGAACACCGGGGAGCTGTTTTTT.

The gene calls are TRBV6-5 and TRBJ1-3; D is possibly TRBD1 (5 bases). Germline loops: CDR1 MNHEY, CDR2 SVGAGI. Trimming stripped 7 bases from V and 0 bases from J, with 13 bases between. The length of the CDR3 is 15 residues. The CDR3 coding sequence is TGTGCCAGCATTCGACATGGGGCCTCTGGAAACACCATATATTTT. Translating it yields CASIRHGASGNTIYF.

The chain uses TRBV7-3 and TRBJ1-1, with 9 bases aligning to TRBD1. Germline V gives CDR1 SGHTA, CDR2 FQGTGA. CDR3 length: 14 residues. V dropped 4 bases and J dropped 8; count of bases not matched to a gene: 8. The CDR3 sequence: CASSSAGQGSEAFF. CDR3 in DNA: TGTGCCAGCAGCTCCGCAGGACAGGGGTCGGAAGCTTTCTTT.

For the CDR3, the DNA is TGTGCCAGCAGCCAAGTTGCAGGGGGCGCAGCCGGCTACACCTTC. Protein product: CASSQVAGGAAGYTF. V and J are TRBV3-1 (or the pseudogene TRBV3-2) and TRBJ1-2; the match to TRBD1 covers 8 bases. With V trimmed by 1 base and J by 8 bases, 9 bases remained unmatched. This CDR3 spans 15 amino acids. Germline-derived CDR1 and CDR2 are LGHDT and YNNKEL (reference sequence).

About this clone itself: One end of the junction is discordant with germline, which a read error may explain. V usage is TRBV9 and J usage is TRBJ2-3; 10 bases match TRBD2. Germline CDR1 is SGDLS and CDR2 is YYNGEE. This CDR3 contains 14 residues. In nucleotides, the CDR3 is TGTGCGAGCAGCGCGGGACTAGCGTTAGATACGCAGTATTTT. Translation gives CASSAGLALDTQYF.

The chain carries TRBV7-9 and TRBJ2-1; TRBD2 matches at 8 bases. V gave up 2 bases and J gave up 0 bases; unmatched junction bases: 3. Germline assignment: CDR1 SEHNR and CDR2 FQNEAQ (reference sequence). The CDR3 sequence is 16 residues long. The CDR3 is CASSLSGGLSYNEQFF. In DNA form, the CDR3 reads TGTGCCAGCAGCTTATCGGGAGGGCTCTCCTACAATGAGCAGTTCTTC.